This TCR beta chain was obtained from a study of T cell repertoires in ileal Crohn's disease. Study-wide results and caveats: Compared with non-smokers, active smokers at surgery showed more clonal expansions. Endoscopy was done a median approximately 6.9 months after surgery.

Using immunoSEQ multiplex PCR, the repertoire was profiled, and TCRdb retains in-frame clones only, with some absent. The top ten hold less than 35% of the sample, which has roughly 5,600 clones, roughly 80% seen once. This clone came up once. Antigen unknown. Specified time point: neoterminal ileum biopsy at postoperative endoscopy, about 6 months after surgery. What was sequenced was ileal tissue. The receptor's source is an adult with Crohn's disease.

The CDR3 bases are TGTGCCAGCAGTTTTTACCCCACAGATACGCAGTATTTT. It translates to CASSFYPTDTQYF. This sequence joins TRBV27 and TRBJ2-3; D ambiguous. V lost 3 bases and J lost 2, with 6 bases in between. Germline V gene data show CDR1 as MNHEY and CDR2 as SMNVEV (reference sequence). CDR3 length equals 13 residues.